A selection of T cell receptor beta chains follows, all from one sample in a study of blood T cell repertoires in COVID-19. Profiled with immunoSEQ multiplex PCR; TCRdb holds only in-frame clones, not every one. The data show around 30,000 clones, with around 90% seen just once and 0.55% held by the top ten. Sequenced material: peripheral blood. The receptors here all came from a woman in her 40s with active or convalescent COVID-19. The CDR3 runs from the conserved cysteine through the conserved F or W. Clone size is shown for a subset of rows, as once, few, many or a class of expanded clone.

NA,TRBV28,TRBJ1-3,CASSPPWTGTGNTIYF
once,TRBV19,TRBJ1-3,CASSPGPGNTIYF
NA,TRBV28,TRBJ1-1,CAGSTGGTEAFF
few,TRBV24-1,TRBJ2-1,CATSPSALAGGPSNEQFF
NA,TRBV4-3,TRBJ2-1,CASSLGRVYEQFF
NA,TRBV7-2,TRBJ1-1,CASSLAASGQGEAFF
NA,TRBV19,TRBJ2-3,CASSIDRGGTDTQYF
NA,TRBV27,TRBJ2-2,CASSTPREGELFF
NA,TRBV11-2,TRBJ2-3,CASSTMGLAGDTDTQYF
NA,TRBV11-2,TRBJ2-7,CASSLGPSGEGYEQYF
NA,TRBV5-1,TRBJ1-2,CASSLSGGDYGYTF
NA,TRBV5-1,TRBJ2-5,CASSLGIQETQYF
once,TRBV30,TRBJ1-1,CAWSSDRGLRDAFF
NA,TRBV2,TRBJ2-4,CASRADTLAKNIQYF
NA,TRBV4-2,TRBJ1-2,CASSQMTERTLYGYTF
NA,TRBV5-1,TRBJ2-7,CASSSPHGGEQYF
NA,TRBV29-1,TRBJ2-2,CSALPETANTGELFF
NA,TRBV28,TRBJ1-1,CASSLWRGTDTEAFF
NA,TRBV5-1,TRBJ2-3,CASRQMRSLAGSSWRDTQYF
NA,TRBV7-3,TRBJ2-2,CASSLRGTGELFF
NA,TRBV4-3,TRBJ2-3,CASSQDRFTDTQYF
NA,TRBV6-6,TRBJ2-7,CASSPGNLRSYEQYF
NA,TRBV19,TRBJ1-5,CASSIKGQGSGQPQHF
NA,TRBV2,TRBJ2-4,CASSEEQVAKNIQYF
NA,TRBV19,TRBJ1-1,CASRGALNTEAFF
once,TRBV6-2/TRBV6-3,TRBJ1-5,CASSPPDRVINNQPQHF